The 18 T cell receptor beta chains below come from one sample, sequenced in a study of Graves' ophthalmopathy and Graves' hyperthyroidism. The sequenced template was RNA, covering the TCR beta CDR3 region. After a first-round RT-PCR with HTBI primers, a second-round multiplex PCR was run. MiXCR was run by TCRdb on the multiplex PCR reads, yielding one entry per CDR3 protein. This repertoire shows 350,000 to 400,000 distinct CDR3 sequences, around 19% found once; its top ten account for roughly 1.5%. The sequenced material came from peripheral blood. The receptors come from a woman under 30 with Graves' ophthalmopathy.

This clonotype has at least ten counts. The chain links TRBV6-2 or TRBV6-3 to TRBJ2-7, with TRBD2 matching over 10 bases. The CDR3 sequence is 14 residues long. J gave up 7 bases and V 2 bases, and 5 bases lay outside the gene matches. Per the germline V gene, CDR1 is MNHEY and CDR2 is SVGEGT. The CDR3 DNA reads TGTGCCAGCAGTTACCTAGCGGGAGTGGGAGAGCAGTACTTC. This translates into CASSYLAGVGEQYF.

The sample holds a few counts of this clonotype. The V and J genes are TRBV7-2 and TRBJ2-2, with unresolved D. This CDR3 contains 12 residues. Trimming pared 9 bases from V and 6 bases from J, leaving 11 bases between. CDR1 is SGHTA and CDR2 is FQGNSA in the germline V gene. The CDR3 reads CASGWTAGELFF. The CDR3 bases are TGTGCCAGTGGTTGGACGGCCGGGGAGCTGTTTTTT.

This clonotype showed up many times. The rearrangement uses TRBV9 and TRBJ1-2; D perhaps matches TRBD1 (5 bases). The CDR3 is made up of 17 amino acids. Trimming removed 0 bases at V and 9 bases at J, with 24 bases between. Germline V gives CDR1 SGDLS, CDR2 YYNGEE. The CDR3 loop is CASSVEGRWTPVNRYTF. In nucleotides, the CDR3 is TGTGCCAGCAGCGTAGAAGGGCGGTGGACACCGGTTAACCGCTACACCTTC.

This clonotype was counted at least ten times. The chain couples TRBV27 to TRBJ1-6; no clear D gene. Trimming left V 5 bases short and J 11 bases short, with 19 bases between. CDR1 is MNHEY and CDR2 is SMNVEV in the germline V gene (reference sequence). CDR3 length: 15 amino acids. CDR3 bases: TGTGCCAGCAGTCCATGGGAGACCGCCCGACCACCCCTCCACTTT. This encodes CASSPWETARPPLHF.

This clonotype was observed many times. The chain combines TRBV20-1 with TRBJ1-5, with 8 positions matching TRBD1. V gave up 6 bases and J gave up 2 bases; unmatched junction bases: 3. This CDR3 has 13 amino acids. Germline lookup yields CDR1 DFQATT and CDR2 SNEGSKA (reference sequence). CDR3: CSAWGQGNQPQHF. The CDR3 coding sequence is TGCAGTGCATGGGGACAGGGCAATCAGCCCCAGCATTTT.

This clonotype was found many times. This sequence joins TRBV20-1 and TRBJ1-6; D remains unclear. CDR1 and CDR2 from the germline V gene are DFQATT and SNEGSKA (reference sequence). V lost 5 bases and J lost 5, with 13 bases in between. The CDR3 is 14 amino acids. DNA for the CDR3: TGCAGTGCTGAGCCTTTGGGGAATAATTCACCCCTCCACTTT. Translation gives CSAEPLGNNSPLHF.

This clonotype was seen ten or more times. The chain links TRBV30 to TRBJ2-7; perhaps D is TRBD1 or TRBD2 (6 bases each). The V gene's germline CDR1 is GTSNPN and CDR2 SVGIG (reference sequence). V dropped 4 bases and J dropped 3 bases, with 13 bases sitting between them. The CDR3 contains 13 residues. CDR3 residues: CAWNSGADYEQYF. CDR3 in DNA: TGTGCCTGGAACTCGGGGGCGGACTACGAGCAGTACTTC.

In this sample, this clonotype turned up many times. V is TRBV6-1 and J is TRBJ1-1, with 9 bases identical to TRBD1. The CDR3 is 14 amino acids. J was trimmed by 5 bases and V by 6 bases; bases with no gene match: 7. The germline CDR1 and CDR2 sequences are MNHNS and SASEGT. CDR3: CASRMNRGRTEAFF. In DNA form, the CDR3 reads TGTGCCAGCAGGATGAACAGGGGGCGAACTGAAGCTTTCTTT.

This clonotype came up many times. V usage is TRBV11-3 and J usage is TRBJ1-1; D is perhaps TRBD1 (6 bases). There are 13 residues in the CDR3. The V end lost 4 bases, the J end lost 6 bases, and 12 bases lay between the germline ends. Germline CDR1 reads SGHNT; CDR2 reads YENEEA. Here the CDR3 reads CASSSGADPEAFF. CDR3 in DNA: TGTGCCAGCAGCTCAGGGGCCGACCCTGAAGCTTTCTTT.

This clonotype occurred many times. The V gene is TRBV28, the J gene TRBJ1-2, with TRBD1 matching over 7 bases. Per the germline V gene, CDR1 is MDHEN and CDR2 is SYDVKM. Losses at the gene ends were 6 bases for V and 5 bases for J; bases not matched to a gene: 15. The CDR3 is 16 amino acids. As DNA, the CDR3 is TGTGCCAGCAGCCCAACACAGGCAGGGGGACGGTATGGCTACACCTTC. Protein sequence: CASSPTQAGGRYGYTF.

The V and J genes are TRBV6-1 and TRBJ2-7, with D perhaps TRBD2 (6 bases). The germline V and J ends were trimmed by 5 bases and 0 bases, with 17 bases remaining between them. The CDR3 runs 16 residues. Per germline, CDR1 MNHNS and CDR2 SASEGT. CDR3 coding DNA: TGTGCCAGCAGTCCCCGGGGTAGCGGAGTCTCCTACGAGCAGTACTTC. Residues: CASSPRGSGVSYEQYF.

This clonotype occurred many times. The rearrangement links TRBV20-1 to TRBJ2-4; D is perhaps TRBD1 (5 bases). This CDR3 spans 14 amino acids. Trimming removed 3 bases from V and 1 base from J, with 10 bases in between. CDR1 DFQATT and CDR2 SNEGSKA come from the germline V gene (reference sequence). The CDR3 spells CSASRVRAKNIQYF. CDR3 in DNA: TGCAGTGCTAGCAGGGTTAGGGCCAAAAACATTCAGTACTTC.

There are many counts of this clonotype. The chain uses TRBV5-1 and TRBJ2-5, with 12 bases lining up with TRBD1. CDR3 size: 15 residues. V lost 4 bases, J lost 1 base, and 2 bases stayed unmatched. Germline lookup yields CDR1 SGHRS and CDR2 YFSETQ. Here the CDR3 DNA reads TGCGCCAGCAGCAGGGGACAGGGGGCCCAAGAGACCCAGTACTTC. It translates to CASSRGQGAQETQYF.

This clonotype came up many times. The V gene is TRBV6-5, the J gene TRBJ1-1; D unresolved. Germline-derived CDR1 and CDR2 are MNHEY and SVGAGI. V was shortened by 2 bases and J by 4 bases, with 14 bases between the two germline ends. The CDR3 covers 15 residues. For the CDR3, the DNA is TGTGCCAGCAGTTACCTCGGTTTTGGGCGCACTGAAGCTTTCTTT. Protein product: CASSYLGFGRTEAFF.

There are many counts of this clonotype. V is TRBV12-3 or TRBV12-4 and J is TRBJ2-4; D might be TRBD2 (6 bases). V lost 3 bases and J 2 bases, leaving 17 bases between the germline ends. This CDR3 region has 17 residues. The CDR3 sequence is CASSFRVRGSTKNIQYF. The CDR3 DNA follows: TGTGCCAGCAGTTTCAGGGTTCGGGGGAGTACCAAAAACATTCAGTACTTC.

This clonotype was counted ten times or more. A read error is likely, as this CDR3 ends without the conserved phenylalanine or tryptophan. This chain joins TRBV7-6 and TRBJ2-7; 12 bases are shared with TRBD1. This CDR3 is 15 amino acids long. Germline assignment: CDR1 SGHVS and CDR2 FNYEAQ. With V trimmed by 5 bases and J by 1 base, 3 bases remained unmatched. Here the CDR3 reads CASSPGQGASYEQYS. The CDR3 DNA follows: TGTGCCAGCAGCCCGGGACAGGGGGCTTCCTACGAGCAGTACTCC.

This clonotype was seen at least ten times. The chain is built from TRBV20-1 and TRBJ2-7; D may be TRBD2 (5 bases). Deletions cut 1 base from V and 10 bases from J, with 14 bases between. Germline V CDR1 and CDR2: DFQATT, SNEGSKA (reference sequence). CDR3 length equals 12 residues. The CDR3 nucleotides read TGCAGTGCTAGAGGGGTACGACCGGGACAGTACTTC. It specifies CSARGVRPGQYF.

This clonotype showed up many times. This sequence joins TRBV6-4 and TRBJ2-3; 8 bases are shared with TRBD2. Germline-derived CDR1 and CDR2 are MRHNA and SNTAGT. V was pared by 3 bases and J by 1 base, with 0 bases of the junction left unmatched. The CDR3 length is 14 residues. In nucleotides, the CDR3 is TGTGCCAGCAGTGAGCGGGGGGGCACAGATACGCAGTATTTT. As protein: CASSERGGTDTQYF.